This section outlines one T cell receptor beta chain sequence together with its context. Its target is not known. These data come from a study of OX40 agonist ivuxolimab in advanced cancers. At the level of the study: With a range of roughly 23 to 79, age averaged approximately 54 years, and around 80% were male.

Autoimmune disease history or systemic immunosuppression led to patients being barred. With baseline, cycle 4 day 1, and cycle 7 day 1 as timepoints, blood was sampled. This table comes from immunoSEQ multiplex PCR, and its TCRdb copy is limited to in-frame clones, with some not included. The top ten hold about 8.6% of the sample, which has some 77,000 clones, about 90% seen once. Study-level findings and limits: What antigens the expanded peripheral T cells recognized was never established.

Germline V CDR1 and CDR2: MNHEY, SMNVEV (reference sequence). V shed 7 bases and J shed 0 bases, with 13 bases lying between them. This CDR3 region has 14 residues. This TCR derives from an adult with an advanced solid tumor such as melanoma, head and neck, liver or kidney cancer. Sequencing used CD4+ or CD8+ T cells sorted from blood, obtained in a trial of the OX40 agonist ivuxolimab. The genes are TRBV27 and TRBJ2-7; no firm D call. This CDR3 is CASMSDHYSYEQYF. CDR3 bases: TGTGCCAGCATGTCCGACCATTACTCCTACGAGCAGTACTTC.